The clone carrying this T cell receptor beta chain showed up many times. This sample is part of a study of human T cells and chemical hapten exposure. Across the study: Patients were given diphenylcyclopropenone on the scalp weekly across the approximately 26-week study.

Attachment of unique molecular identifiers to individual cDNA molecules was performed in the library. Using its own MiXCR run on the RACE reads, TCRdb lists one record per CDR3 protein. The data show about 380,000 distinct CDR3 sequences, roughly 6% seen once. After removal of 2 bases from V and 0 bases from J, the junction contained 6 bases not matched to a gene. CDR3 length: 17 amino acids. Germline CDR1 MNHEY, CDR2 SVGEGT. Time point reported: patch test 2, 6 weeks after DPC sensitization. Treatment noted: therapeutic diphenylcyclopropenone sensitization with weekly scalp DPC. The sample in question was whole blood, obtained in connection with sensitization to the hapten diphenylcyclopropenone (DPC). The chain carries TRBV6-2 or TRBV6-3 and TRBJ1-5, with 8 bases identical to TRBD1. The source is a woman aged 18-30 years with alopecia areata. Some clones in this sample may be carry-over from other donors' samples. CDR3 DNA sequence: TGTGCCAGCAGTTACCCCCGGACAGGGTATAGCAATCAGCCCCAGCATTTT. Amino acids: CASSYPRTGYSNQPQHF.